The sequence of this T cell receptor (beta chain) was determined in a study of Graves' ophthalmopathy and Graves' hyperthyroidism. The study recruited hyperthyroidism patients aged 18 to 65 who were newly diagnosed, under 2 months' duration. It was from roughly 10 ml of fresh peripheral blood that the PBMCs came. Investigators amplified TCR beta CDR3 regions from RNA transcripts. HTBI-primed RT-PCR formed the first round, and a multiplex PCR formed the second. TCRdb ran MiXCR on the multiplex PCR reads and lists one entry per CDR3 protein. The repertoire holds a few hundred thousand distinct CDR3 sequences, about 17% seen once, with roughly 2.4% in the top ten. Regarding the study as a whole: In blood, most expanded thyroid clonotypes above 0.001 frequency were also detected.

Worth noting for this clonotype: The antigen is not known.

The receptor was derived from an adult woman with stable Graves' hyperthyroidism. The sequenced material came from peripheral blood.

The CDR3, as DNA: TGTGCCAGCAGCCAAGACACGGGAGGTGAGACCCAGTACTTC. Translated, it gives CASSQDTGGETQYF. The rearrangement uses TRBV3-1 and TRBJ2-5; 7 bases agree with TRBD2. Germline CDR1 and CDR2: LGHDT and YNNKEL (reference sequence). This CDR3 comprises 14 residues. V lost 0 bases and J lost 5; bases outside the gene matches: 3.